The sequence of this T cell receptor (beta chain) was determined in a study of blood T cells in healthy people across ages. Primers used in a second PCR of about 6 to 11 cycles were a sample-barcoded 5' primer and a J-beta primer mix. TCRdb ran MiXCR on the 5' RACE reads and lists one entry per CDR3 protein. The sample has 2 million or so distinct CDR3 sequences, around half seen once. In germline, CDR1 is DFQATT, CDR2 SNEGSKA (reference sequence). The CDR3 totals 13 residues. The source material was blood. The receptor comes from a woman aged 40 to 50 in good health. The chain recombines TRBV20-1 with TRBJ2-3, with D perhaps matching TRBD1 or TRBD2 (5 bases each). The CDR3 here is CSGLVGTTDTQYF. The CDR3 bases are TGCAGCGGGCTGGTTGGGACCACAGATACGCAGTATTTT.